This T cell receptor (beta chain) is from a study of identical twins. A universal primer site was created by template switching, with the cDNA bearing unique molecular identifiers. TCRdb independently ran MiXCR on the 5' RACE reads; one entry per CDR3 protein. Of about 920,000 distinct CDR3 sequences in the sample, 12% were seen once. CDR3 size: 17 residues. Between the trimmed V and J ends, which lost 2 bases and 3 bases, there was a span of 18 bases. Germline V CDR1 and CDR2: MNHNS, SASEGT. This sample was also put to use in a study of yellow fever vaccine responses in identical twins.

The specimen sequenced was PBMCs. The chain uses TRBV6-1 and TRBJ2-3; TRBD2 might be the D (6 bases). The TCR comes from a woman aged 18-29 years in good health. The CDR3 coding sequence is TGTGCCAGCAGTGAATTTCCGGGACTCGAAAGGACAGATACGCAGTATTTT. As protein: CASSEFPGLERTDTQYF.